Presented here are 14 T cell receptor beta chains from one specimen sequenced in a study of T cell responses to AZD1222 COVID-19 vaccine. Sequenced by immunoSEQ multiplex PCR; TCRdb stores in-frame clones only, minus some. The data contain 180,000 or so clones, 85% to 90% of them seen just once; the ten biggest clones take up around 1.6%. Sequences were derived from peripheral blood, sampled on day 0 of AZD1222 vaccination. These receptors were taken from an adult in good health.

CDR3 in DNA: TGTGCCAGCTCAGTCCAGGGAGGCGAGACCCAGTACTTC. Translating it yields CASSVQGGETQYF. The J gene is TRBJ2-5, the V gene TRBV18, with D perhaps TRBD2 (6 bases). The germline gives CDR1 KGHSH, CDR2 LQKENI. Trimming shortened V by 5 bases and J by 5 bases, and 12 bases separated the two germline ends. The CDR3 is 13 residues long.

The chain uses TRBV3-1 (or the pseudogene TRBV3-2) and TRBJ1-1; D gene ambiguous. The CDR3 sequence is 14 residues long. Trimming cost V 3 bases and J 2 bases, with 10 bases left between them. The germline CDR1 and CDR2 sequences are LGHDT and YNNKEL (reference sequence). The CDR3 DNA reads TGTGCCAGCAGCCAGTTAGGTCCCAACACTGAAGCTTTCTTT. As protein: CASSQLGPNTEAFF.

The chain is built from TRBV13 and TRBJ2-2; possibly TRBD1 or TRBD2 for D (5 bases each). The CDR3 has 17 residues. V lost 1 base and J lost 1, with 13 bases in between. Germline values: CDR1 PRHDT, CDR2 FYEKMQ (reference sequence). The CDR3 DNA follows: TGTGCCAGCAGCTTAGTCGGAGGACACCTGAACACCGGGGAGCTGTTTTTT. Its translation: CASSLVGGHLNTGELFF.

Here the CDR3 reads CASSRQGTPPQPQHF. CDR3 bases: TGTGCCAGCAGCCGCCAGGGGACCCCCCCCCAGCCCCAGCATTTT. The chain joins TRBV4-2 to TRBJ1-5, with a possible D match to TRBD1 (6 bases). Trimming cost V 4 bases and J 7 bases, with 17 bases left between them. Per the germline V gene, CDR1 is LGHNA and CDR2 is YNFKEQ. The CDR3 covers 15 residues.

This rearrangement joins TRBV4-1 to TRBJ1-6; no reliable D call. V lost 6 bases, J lost 0 bases, and 6 bases lay in between. The CDR3 is made up of 14 amino acids. CDR1 MGHRA and CDR2 YSYEKL come from the germline V gene. The CDR3 nucleotides read TGCGCCAGCAGTGGGAGCTCCTATAATTCACCCCTCCACTTT. The encoded protein is CASSGSSYNSPLHF.

The chain uses TRBV5-6 and TRBJ2-4; the match to TRBD1 covers 7 bases. CDR3 size: 15 residues. V lost 4 bases, J lost 8 bases, and 12 bases stayed unmatched. Per the germline V gene, CDR1 is SGHDT and CDR2 is YYEEEE. This CDR3 is CASSIEFTGDHIQYF. The CDR3, as DNA: TGTGCCAGCAGCATAGAATTCACAGGGGATCACATTCAGTACTTC.

This chain joins TRBV5-4 and TRBJ1-6; D uncertain. Germline V gene data show CDR1 as SGHNT and CDR2 as YYREEE (reference sequence). Trimming pared 0 bases from V and 7 bases from J, leaving 14 bases between. The CDR3 is 16 amino acids. The CDR3 DNA reads TGTGCCAGCAGCTTGGCTCCCCGCCAAATGAATTCACCCCTCCACTTT. Translation: CASSLAPRQMNSPLHF.

DNA for the CDR3: TGTGCCAGCAGCTTGGCAGGACAGGGGTCCTATCAGCCCCAGCATTTT. Its translation is CASSLAGQGSYQPQHF. The chain employs TRBV5-6 and TRBJ1-5, with 9 bases matching TRBD1. The junction had 6 bases not matched to a gene; V was cut back by 0 bases and J by 5 bases. Germline CDR1 SGHDT, CDR2 YYEEEE. This CDR3 is 16 amino acids long.

This chain links TRBV15 with TRBJ2-7; D unclear. Trimming stripped 0 bases from V and 4 bases from J, with 7 bases between. This CDR3 is built from 13 residues. The V gene's germline CDR1 is LNHNV and CDR2 YYDKDF (reference sequence). CDR3 amino acids: CATSRDVGYEQYV. The CDR3 DNA reads TGTGCCACCAGCAGAGATGTGGGATACGAGCAGTACGTC.

This chain connects TRBV19 to TRBJ1-2, with a possible D match to TRBD1 (5 bases). The CDR3 covers 16 residues. Germline CDR1 and CDR2: LNHDA and SQIVND (reference sequence). V was clipped by 7 bases and J by 4 bases, with 22 bases between them. The CDR3 DNA reads TGTGCCAGTACCGATGCCCGGTCGGGACGAACCTATGGCTACACCTTC. Its translation: CASTDARSGRTYGYTF.

The chain employs TRBV7-3 and TRBJ2-1; tentative D call: TRBD1 (6 bases). Germline V gene data show CDR1 as SGHTA and CDR2 as FQGTGA. This CDR3 comprises 17 residues. V shed 2 bases and J shed 14 bases, with 28 bases lying between them. The CDR3: CASSLDSLRNRAKGKFF. CDR3 nucleotides: TGTGCCAGCAGCTTAGACTCACTCCGGAACAGGGCGAAAGGAAAGTTCTTC.

This clone is a singleton in its sample. The V and J genes are TRBV30 and TRBJ1-1, with D maybe TRBD1 (5 bases). V dropped 3 bases and J dropped 4 bases, with 15 bases sitting between them. Germline CDR1 is GTSNPN and CDR2 is SVGIG (reference sequence). CDR3 size: 14 residues. CDR3 sequence: CAWRSQGRATEAFF. In DNA, the CDR3 is TGTGCCTGGAGGAGTCAGGGCAGGGCCACTGAAGCTTTCTTT.

This clone occurred a few times. V and J are TRBV11-2 and TRBJ2-3, with 10 nucleotides matching TRBD2. Trimming took 1 base from V and 7 from J; bases not matched to a gene: 11. The CDR3 loop spans 17 amino acids. Germline V gives CDR1 SGHAT, CDR2 FQNNGV. The CDR3 spells CASSLVKRGGTSNTQYF. DNA for the CDR3: TGTGCCAGCAGCTTAGTTAAGCGGGGGGGCACATCTAATACGCAGTATTTT.

This clone showed up just a few times. The rearrangement links TRBV6-1 to TRBJ2-7, with 7 bases identical to TRBD2. Germline CDR1 MNHNS, CDR2 SASEGT. The CDR3 sequence is 14 residues long. With V trimmed by 0 bases and J by 7 bases, 6 bases remained unmatched. The CDR3: CASSEAGTTREQYV. The CDR3 DNA is TGTGCCAGCAGTGAAGCCGGGACTACGAGGGAGCAGTACGTC.